This T cell receptor (beta chain) originates from a study of blood T cell repertoires in COVID-19. Study-level background: Researchers got acute and convalescent COVID-19 samples from the United States, Italy and Spain. The cDNA or gDNA used as material had been derived from T cells, B-cell-depleted T cells, or PBMCs.

Per the study methods: Cell counts per sample came from amplifying reference gene primers. Using immunoSEQ multiplex PCR, the repertoire was profiled, and TCRdb retains in-frame clones only, with some absent. The D gene and trimming were derived from the DNA, and the V and J assignments and clone size from that table. In the table there are 150,000 to 180,000 clones, roughly 72% of which are singletons. This CDR3 region has 12 residues. Germline V CDR1 and CDR2: SGHTA, FQGTGA. V was pared by 1 base and J by 8 bases, with 8 bases between. The chain combines TRBV7-3 with TRBJ1-2; D ambiguous. The source of this sequence is a woman of 80 years or more with acute or convalescent COVID-19. The sample was peripheral blood. DNA of the CDR3: TGTGCCAGCAGCTTAAACGGTCGGGGCTACACCTTC. It specifies CASSLNGRGYTF.